The 13 T cell receptor beta chains reported below all come from one sample, sequenced in a study of radiation and T cells in renal cell carcinoma (TCRdb year 2020). The label giving this sample's time point can be read as: blood 4 weeks post-SBRT, at nephrectomy. Taken with the paper, the label for treatment or condition translates to: 15 Gy SBRT to primary tumor, nephrectomy 4 weeks later. The library relied on the immunoSEQ multiplex PCR assay. TCRdb stores this immuneACCESS table with in-frame sequences only. Part of the clones is absent; in the studies checked, under half of the shortfall reflects unresolved V genes, and no reason is known for the rest. The sample profile shows tens of thousands of clones; about 83% of them were found once. The top ten hold more than 6.5% of the sample. Sample: blood, taken from a patient whose treatment included radiotherapy and nephrectomy. These TCRs come from a man in his 60s with renal cell carcinoma.

V and J are TRBV27 and TRBJ2-1, with 7 bases aligning to TRBD2. After removal of 6 bases from V and 5 bases from J, the junction contained 4 bases not matched to a gene. The length of the CDR3 is 13 residues. Per germline, CDR1 MNHEY and CDR2 SMNVEV (reference sequence). The CDR3 DNA reads TGTGCCAGCAGCTACGGACTAGACAATGAGCAGTTCTTC. Its translation is CASSYGLDNEQFF.

CDR3 amino acids: CASSFSVEGSNYGYTF. CDR3 DNA: TGTGCCAGCAGCTTTTCCGTGGAGGGCTCTAACTATGGCTACACCTTC. The chain has TRBV7-4 and TRBJ1-2, with D hard to call. The CDR3 is made up of 16 amino acids. Trimming took 3 bases from V and 0 from J, leaving 14 bases between them. The germline gives CDR1 SGHVT, CDR2 SQSDAQ. Based on the CDR3 plus reference TRBV7-4 and TRBJ1-2, the full variable domain is GAGVSQSPRYKVAKRGRDVALRCDSISGHVTLYWYRQTLGQGSEVLTYSQSDAQRDKSGRPSGRFSAERPERSVSTLKIQRTEQGDSAVYLCASSFSVEGSNYGYTFGSGTRLTVV.

The chain couples TRBV11-3 to TRBJ2-1; 8 nucleotides align to TRBD2. This CDR3 contains 17 residues. Germline CDR1 and CDR2: SGHNT and YENEEA. The V gene end was trimmed by 5 bases and the J gene end by 8 bases; junction bases not matched to a gene: 17. The CDR3 DNA is TGTGCCAGCAGCCCCAAACAAAGCGGGGGTTTATTCGATGAGCAGTTCTTC. It translates to CASSPKQSGGLFDEQFF.

This clone was seen a single time. This chain joins TRBV21-1 and TRBJ2-7; TRBD1, the table's D call, lacks a check against the DNA. TRBV21-1 is a listed pseudogene. The CDR3 totals 18 residues. CDR3 sequence: CASRKRCGIETGIYEQYF. CDR3 sequence (DNA): TGTGCCAGCAGGAAAAGGTGCGGTATCGAGACAGGGATCTACGAGCAGTACTTC.

This sequence joins TRBV7-6 and TRBJ2-5; TRBD2 is a possible D gene (5 bases). The J call is in doubt because the DNA end fits TRBJ2-7 better. Germline values: CDR1 SGHVS, CDR2 FNYEAQ. The CDR3 spans 15 residues. In nucleotides, the CDR3 is TGTGCCAGCAGTCCCCTAGCTCCGGGGACCTACGAGCAGTACTTC. Protein product: CASSPLAPGTYEQYF.

The chain couples TRBV5-6 to TRBJ1-4, with a possible D match to TRBD1 (6 bases). The V and J ends lost 2 bases and 2 bases respectively, with 16 bases between them. The CDR3 is 17 amino acids. Germline lookup yields CDR1 SGHDT and CDR2 YYEEEE. CDR3 sequence reads: CASSFGQNPRTNEKLFF. CDR3 in DNA: TGTGCCAGCAGCTTCGGACAGAACCCTCGGACTAATGAAAAACTGTTTTTT.

A single count supports this clone. The chain employs TRBV11-2 and TRBJ2-1, with D maybe TRBD1 (6 bases). Trimming left V 5 bases short and J 5 bases short, with 13 bases between. Germline CDR1 SGHAT, CDR2 FQNNGV. The CDR3 runs to 14 residues. The CDR3 here is CASSPGQPHNEQFF. In nucleotides, the CDR3 is TGTGCCAGCAGCCCAGGACAGCCCCACAATGAGCAGTTCTTC.

This chain links TRBV7-6 with TRBJ2-5, with 10 bases aligning to TRBD2. Trimming removed 4 bases from V and 2 bases from J; junction bases left unmatched: 7. Per the germline V gene, CDR1 is SGHVS and CDR2 is FNYEAQ. The CDR3 sequence is 16 residues long. The CDR3 loop reads CASSSRAGGLQETQYF. For the CDR3, the DNA is TGTGCCAGCAGCTCGAGAGCGGGGGGGTTACAAGAGACCCAGTACTTC.

The chain employs TRBV11-2 and TRBJ1-1; 9 positions agree with TRBD1. J was trimmed by 5 bases and V by 4 bases; bases with no gene match: 5. The CDR3 loop spans 14 amino acids. The V gene's germline CDR1 is SGHAT and CDR2 FQNNGV. The CDR3 nucleotides are TGTGCCAGCAGCTCTTCGACAGGGGGGACTGAAGCTTTCTTT. It translates to CASSSSTGGTEAFF.

This chain connects TRBV2 to TRBJ1-1; D not certain. Germline V gene lookup returns CDR1 SNHLY and CDR2 FYNNEI. The CDR3 has 12 residues. Trimming stripped 4 bases from V and 4 bases from J, with 7 bases between. CDR3 residues: CASSASGTEAFF. CDR3 nucleotides: TGTGCCAGCAGTGCCAGCGGCACTGAAGCTTTCTTT.

This clone was observed a few times. This rearrangement joins TRBV12-5 to TRBJ2-5, with D perhaps matching TRBD1 (5 bases). This CDR3 region has 15 residues. Trimming left V 6 bases short and J 2 bases short, with 16 bases between. From germline, CDR1 is LGHNT and CDR2 FRNRAP. The CDR3 DNA sequence: TGTGCTAGTGGCCCCCCACAGGTCTTACAAGAGACCCAGTACTTC. Residues: CASGPPQVLQETQYF.

This chain links TRBV15 with TRBJ1-3; D remains ambiguous. CDR3 length equals 17 residues. The germline gives CDR1 LNHNV, CDR2 YYDKDF (reference sequence). V lost 0 bases to trimming and J lost 0 bases, with 12 bases between them. In DNA form, the CDR3 reads TGTGCCACCAGCAGAGAGTTACAGCTCGTCTCTGGAAACACCATATATTTT. It codes for CATSRELQLVSGNTIYF.

The chain links TRBV18 to TRBJ1-1, with D possibly matching TRBD1 (6 bases). This CDR3 contains 13 residues. Germline CDR1 and CDR2: KGHSH and LQKENI. V was shortened by 4 bases and J by 1 base, with 7 bases between the two germline ends. CDR3 coding DNA: TGTGCCAGCTCACTACAGGGGAACACTGAAGCTTTCTTT. Its protein is CASSLQGNTEAFF.